Given below is one T cell receptor beta chain in context. Germline loops: CDR1 LNHDA, CDR2 SQIVND (reference sequence). The CDR3 length is 12 residues. V was shortened by 2 bases and J by 8 bases, with 9 bases between the two germline ends. This sample was taken from a study of blood T cell repertoires in COVID-19. Overall study: Sites in the United States, Italy and Spain provided acute and convalescent COVID-19 samples. From T cells, B-cell-depleted T cells, or PBMCs came the material, which was cDNA or gDNA.

How the authors handled the data: It was from reference gene primer amplification that nucleated cell counts were estimated. Repertoires were generated with immunoSEQ multiplex PCR, while TCRdb's copy carries only in-frame clones and drops some. V and J calls and clone size are those listed in that table; D and trimming were worked out from the DNA. The profile covers under 300,000 clones, with 85% appearing a single time and more than 6% taken by the ten largest. The receptor's source is a woman aged 55-70 years with active or convalescent COVID-19. The chain is built from TRBV19 and TRBJ1-2; D uncertain. The specimen sequenced was peripheral blood. CDR3: CASSISDSGYTF. DNA for the CDR3: TGTGCCAGTAGTATATCGGACTCGGGCTACACCTTC.